This note documents a single TCR beta chain sequence. The data are from a study of shared clonotypes between healthy human individuals. As for the study in general: For every donor, three CD4 naive, three CD4 memory, two CD8 naive and one CD8 memory plates were used.

CDR3 length: 16 amino acids. With 1 base removed from V and 5 bases from J, the gap between germline ends came to 15 bases. Germline V gene lookup returns CDR1 MNHEY and CDR2 SVGAGI. Sequenced by immunoSEQ multiplex PCR; TCRdb stores in-frame clones only, minus some. This table holds some 1 million clones, approximately 76% found once. V is TRBV6-5 and J is TRBJ2-1; D possibly uses TRBD1 or TRBD2 (6 bases each). The TCR sequence derives from a man aged 18 to 29 in good health. Sequencing was performed on memory CD4+ T cells sorted from blood. Subset of the sample: CD45RA-negative fraction. The DNA for the CDR3 is TGTGCCAGCAGTTACTTCAGGGACAAGCGGGACAATGAGCAGTTCTTC. Its protein product is CASSYFRDKRDNEQFF.